A selection of T cell receptor beta chains follows, all from one sample in a study of blood T cell repertoires in COVID-19. The table came from immunoSEQ multiplex PCR; TCRdb's copy has only in-frame clones and leaves some out. This table has 200,000 to 250,000 clones, 80% to 90% appearing once. The sequenced material came from peripheral blood. The receptors stem from a man aged 18 to 30 with active or convalescent COVID-19. Both conserved end residues are part of each CDR3. The D gene is left open where the match is weak. Size is omitted from some rows. Given values are once, few, many or a class for expanded clones.

TRBJ2-1 | TRBV7-2 | TRBD2 | once | CASSTTGTSTYNEQFF | TGTGCCAGCAGCACGACCGGGACTAGTACCTACAATGAGCAGTTCTTC
TRBJ2-1 | TRBV3-1/TRBV3-2 | TRBD1 | - | CASSLRDRPYNEQFF | TGTGCCAGCAGCCTCCGGGACAGGCCCTACAATGAGCAGTTCTTC
TRBJ2-1 | TRBV19 | - | - | CATQNTGRTEQFF | TGTGCCACCCAGAACACAGGGAGAACTGAGCAGTTCTTC
TRBJ2-7 | TRBV11-2 | TRBD2 | once | CASSRGGIGEQYF | TGTGCCAGCAGCCGGGGAGGGATTGGCGAGCAGTACTTC
TRBJ1-1 | TRBV28 | TRBD1 | - | CASSMYAGTVFAFF | TGTGCCAGCAGCATGTACGCCGGGACAGTTTTTGCTTTCTTT
TRBJ1-5 | TRBV10-1 | - | once | CASRRSLGCGIGNQPQHF | TGCGCCAGCCGTAGGTCGTTGGGATGCGGGATAGGGAATCAGCCCCAGCATTTT
TRBJ1-1 | TRBV20-1 | - | - | CSASLWTEDFF | TGCAGTGCTAGTCTATGGACTGAAGATTTCTTT
TRBJ2-5 | TRBV5-4 | TRBD2 | - | CASSFSGSGETQYF | TGTGCCAGCAGCTTTAGCGGGAGTGGTGAGACCCAGTACTTC
TRBJ1-1 | TRBV9 | - | - | CASSVGQDNTEAFF | TGTGCCAGCAGCGTCGGACAAGACAACACTGAAGCTTTCTTT
TRBJ1-1 | TRBV16 | - | - | CASSQLGLGGLDTEAFF | TGTGCCAGCAGCCAATTGGGTCTCGGGGGGCTGGACACTGAAGCTTTCTTT
TRBJ1-1 | TRBV27 | - | once | CASSLYRAGGTEAFF | TGTGCCAGCAGTTTATACCGGGCGGGTGGGACTGAAGCTTTCTTT
TRBJ1-4 | TRBV5-6 | TRBD1 | - | CASSGWDRLLIATNEKLFF | TGTGCCAGCAGCGGGTGGGACAGGTTGCTGATCGCAACTAATGAAAAACTGTTTTTT
TRBJ2-7 | TRBV30 | TRBD1 | - | CAWTRDRGYEQYF | TGTGCCTGGACCCGGGACAGGGGCTACGAGCAGTACTTC
TRBJ2-1 | TRBV28 | TRBD2 | - | CASRDSGRGPEQFF | TGTGCCAGCAGGGATAGCGGGAGGGGTCCTGAGCAGTTCTTC
TRBJ2-1 | TRBV24-1 | TRBD1 | - | CATSDPHRGREGGQFF | TGTGCCACCAGTGACCCCCACAGGGGGCGCGAGGGGGGGCAGTTCTTC
TRBJ2-7 | TRBV25-1 | TRBD2 | - | CASSAPGAGAVYEQYF | TGTGCCAGCAGCGCCCCTGGGGCGGGAGCGGTCTACGAGCAGTACTTC
TRBJ1-2 | TRBV10-3 | - | - | CAISDRGRDSGYTF | TGTGCCATCAGTGACAGGGGACGGGATTCTGGCTACACCTTC
TRBJ1-1 | TRBV18 | - | few | CASSWADDTEAFF | TGTGCCAGCTCATGGGCCGACGACACTGAAGCTTTCTTT
TRBJ1-2 | TRBV5-6 | - | few | CASSFMDSNYGYTF | TGTGCCAGCAGCTTTATGGACAGTAACTATGGCTACACCTTC
TRBJ1-2 | TRBV28 | - | - | CASRIDRLYGYTF | TGTGCCAGCAGGATCGACAGACTCTATGGCTACACCTTC
TRBJ2-2 | TRBV15 | - | - | CATSRDRAGELFF | TGTGCCACCAGCAGAGATAGAGCCGGGGAGCTGTTTTTT